These 28 T cell receptor beta chains originate from one sample sequenced in a study of shared clonotypes between healthy human individuals (dated by TCRdb to 2018 to 2020). The protocol used for the library was the immunoSEQ multiplex PCR assay. Sourced from immuneACCESS, this table was stored by TCRdb with only in-frame sequences that have V and J called. A share of the clones is absent; for the studies checked, an unresolved V gene accounts for under half, and the remainder has no known explanation. Present in this sample are about half a million clones, 75% to 85% of which were seen just once. The ten largest clones take up roughly 13% of the sample. The sample taken for sequencing was PBMCs. The source is a woman in her thirties or forties in good health. Some clones in this sample may be carry-over from other donors' samples.

The chain is built from TRBV5-4 and TRBJ1-2; 7 positions match TRBD1. The V segment lost 4 bases and the J segment 8 bases; nucleotides outside the gene matches: 11. Germline-derived CDR1 and CDR2 are SGHNT and YYREEE (reference sequence). The CDR3 loop spans 14 amino acids. CDR3 DNA: TGTGCCAGCAGCACTCAACGGACAGGTGGAGGCTACACCTTC. Its translation: CASSTQRTGGGYTF.

V and J are TRBV18 and TRBJ2-5; D perhaps matches TRBD1 (6 bases). V was cut by 4 bases and J by 1 base, with 7 bases left in between. The germline V gene encodes CDR1 KGHSH and CDR2 LQKENI. This CDR3 is 13 amino acids long. The CDR3 protein is CASSRTAQETQYF. Here the CDR3 DNA reads TGTGCCAGCTCACGGACAGCCCAAGAGACCCAGTACTTC.

The V call is TRBV12-5, the J call TRBJ1-3; D remains unclear. The CDR3 contains 11 residues. The germline gives CDR1 LGHNT, CDR2 FRNRAP. V was clipped by 6 bases and J by 4 bases, with 4 bases between them. CDR3 sequence reads: CASGTGNTIYF. The DNA for the CDR3 is TGTGCTAGTGGGACGGGAAACACCATATATTTT.

The chain recombines TRBV10-1 with TRBJ2-5, with D possibly being TRBD2 (6 bases). The CDR3 contains 15 residues. Germline V gene lookup returns CDR1 WNHNN and CDR2 SYGVQD (reference sequence). Trimming shortened V by 6 bases and J by 0 bases, and 14 bases separated the two germline ends. Written as DNA, the CDR3 is TGCGCCAGCAGCCGAAGTGGGGGGTACCAAGAGACCCAGTACTTC. This translates into CASSRSGGYQETQYF.

This clone was found once. The chain uses TRBV4-2 and TRBJ2-2; D is unclear. V was trimmed by 4 bases and J by 5 bases, leaving 8 bases between them. Germline-derived CDR1 and CDR2 are LGHNA and YNFKEQ. The CDR3 is 13 amino acids. The CDR3 sequence: CASSLDPTGELFF. The DNA for the CDR3 is TGTGCCAGCAGCCTTGACCCTACCGGGGAGCTGTTTTTT.

The chain is built from TRBV28 and TRBJ1-5; D may be TRBD1 (5 bases). The CDR3 covers 17 residues. With 7 bases removed from V and 2 bases from J, the gap between germline ends came to 21 bases. In germline, CDR1 is MDHEN, CDR2 SYDVKM. The CDR3 sequence: CASNHRTRGLGNQPQHF. The CDR3 DNA reads as TGTGCCAGCAACCACCGGACTAGGGGTTTGGGCAATCAGCCCCAGCATTTT.

The chain combines TRBV7-3 with TRBJ2-1; D is possibly TRBD2 (6 bases). This CDR3 region has 14 residues. In germline, CDR1 is SGHTA, CDR2 FQGTGA. Trimming shortened V by 3 bases and J by 10 bases, and 16 bases separated the two germline ends. In nucleotides, the CDR3 is TGTGCCAGCAGCTTGGAATACGGGAGAGGAGAGCAGTTCTTC. Translation: CASSLEYGRGEQFF.

V and J are TRBV5-1 and TRBJ2-7, with TRBD1 matching over 9 bases. Germline V gene sequence: CDR1 SGHRS, CDR2 YFSETQ. V was pared by 1 base and J by 2 bases, with 4 bases of the junction left unmatched. This CDR3 has 15 residues. The CDR3 loop reads CASSLLTGGAYEQYF. Here the CDR3 DNA reads TGCGCCAGCAGCTTGTTGACAGGGGGAGCCTACGAGCAGTACTTC. Together with reference TRBV5-1 and TRBJ2-7, the CDR3 gives the full variable domain: KAGVTQTPRYLIKTRGQQVTLSCSPISGHRSVSWYQQTPGQGLQFLFEYFSETQRNKGNFPGRFSGRQFSNSRSEMNVSTLELGDSALYLCASSLLTGGAYEQYFGPGTRLTVT.

The chain links TRBV5-1 to TRBJ1-4; weak D call: TRBD1 (6 bases). Trimming left V 0 bases short and J 2 bases short, with 8 bases between. This CDR3 has 15 residues. From germline, CDR1 is SGHRS and CDR2 YFSETQ. DNA for the CDR3: TGCGCCAGCAGCTTGGAGGGGGACACTAATGAAAAACTGTTTTTT. Amino acids: CASSLEGDTNEKLFF.

A note on this clone: Other DNA sequences within the sample encode an identical CDR3. This sequence joins TRBV5-1 and TRBJ1-4; 12 nucleotides line up with TRBD1. Per the germline V gene, CDR1 is SGHRS and CDR2 is YFSETQ. The V gene end was trimmed by 8 bases and the J gene end by 6 bases; junction bases not matched to a gene: 11. The CDR3 spans 16 residues. The CDR3 loop is CASEGRDRGRDEKLFF. CDR3 sequence (DNA): TGCGCCAGTGAGGGCCGGGACAGGGGGCGCGATGAAAAACTGTTTTTT. The variable domain in full, with the rest retrieved from reference TRBV5-1 and TRBJ1-4, is KAGVTQTPRYLIKTRGQQVTLSCSPISGHRSVSWYQQTPGQGLQFLFEYFSETQRNKGNFPGRFSGRQFSNSRSEMNVSTLELGDSALYLCASEGRDRGRDEKLFFGSGTQLSVL.

The chain employs TRBV5-4 and TRBJ2-3, with D tentatively TRBD1 (6 bases). This CDR3 spans 18 amino acids. Per germline, CDR1 SGHNT and CDR2 YYREEE (reference sequence). V lost 3 bases and J 3 bases, leaving 23 bases between the germline ends. As DNA, the CDR3 is TGTGCCAGCAGCTCCTTACAGGGTTTAGACTCCCTGACAGATACGCAGTATTTT. Amino acid sequence: CASSSLQGLDSLTDTQYF.

This clone has more than one count but fewer than ten. The chain is built from TRBV19 and TRBJ1-5; D is possibly TRBD1 (6 bases). Trimming cost V 8 bases and J 5 bases, with 13 bases left between them. This CDR3 has 13 amino acids. CDR1 is LNHDA, CDR2 SQIVND, per germline (reference sequence). The CDR3 reads CASSQGRDQPQHF. The CDR3 region has the DNA TGTGCCAGTTCACAGGGACGGGATCAGCCCCAGCATTTT.

The chain links TRBV7-8 to TRBJ1-5; D gene ambiguous. CDR1 and CDR2 (germline): SGHVS, FQNEAQ. Between the trimmed V and J ends, which lost 5 bases and 6 bases, there was a span of 14 bases. The CDR3 spans 14 residues. For the CDR3, the DNA is TGTGCCAGCAGCCCCCTCTTGGGTCCTCAGCCCCAGCATTTT. Translated: CASSPLLGPQPQHF. The entire variable domain, with the rest obtained from reference TRBV7-8 and TRBJ1-5, is as follows: GAGVSQSPRYKVAKRGQDVALRCDPISGHVSLFWYQQALGQGPEFLTYFQNEAQLDKSGLPSDRFFAERPEGSVSTLKIQRTQQEDSAVYLCASSPLLGPQPQHFGDGTRLSIL.

V and J are TRBV5-1 and TRBJ2-5; D may be TRBD1 or TRBD2 (5 bases each). Trimming removed 7 bases from V and 1 base from J, with 17 bases in between. The V gene's germline CDR1 is SGHRS and CDR2 YFSETQ. The CDR3 has 15 amino acids. The CDR3 DNA reads TGCGCCAGCGGCCCCCGGGGTGGGGCCCAAGAGACCCAGTACTTC. This gives the protein CASGPRGGAQETQYF.

This clone was counted once. The J gene is TRBJ2-5, the V gene TRBV4-2, with TRBD2 matching over 9 bases. This CDR3 is 16 amino acids long. The junction had 7 bases not matched to a gene; V was cut back by 0 bases and J by 5 bases. Germline lookup yields CDR1 LGHNA and CDR2 YNFKEQ. The CDR3 is CASSQDASGTGETQYF. The CDR3, as DNA: TGTGCCAGCAGCCAAGATGCTAGCGGGACGGGGGAGACCCAGTACTTC.

The V and J genes are TRBV2 and TRBJ1-1; D ambiguous. The CDR3 length is 12 residues. The germline V and J ends were trimmed by 4 bases and 10 bases, with 13 bases remaining between them. Germline V CDR1 and CDR2: SNHLY, FYNNEI. CDR3 protein: CASSVSQLGAFF. Written as DNA, the CDR3 is TGTGCCAGCAGTGTTTCACAGCTTGGAGCTTTCTTT.

As concerns this clone: This same CDR3 is encoded by further DNA sequences in the sample. The chain combines TRBV5-1 with TRBJ1-5; D gene uncertain. Germline CDR1 reads SGHRS; CDR2 reads YFSETQ. V gave up 0 bases and J gave up 2 bases, with 3 bases separating them. The CDR3 extends over 13 amino acids. The chain's CDR3 is CASSLAGNQPQHF. The CDR3 coding sequence is TGCGCCAGCAGCTTGGCGGGCAATCAGCCCCAGCATTTT.

About this clone: This may be a read error, as it is one base from a much larger clone. The V gene is TRBV7-2, the J gene TRBJ2-2; D possibly corresponds to TRBD1 (5 bases). Looked up from germline, CDR1 is SGHTA and CDR2 is FQGNSA. V lost 2 bases to trimming and J lost 0 bases, with 7 bases between them. The CDR3 extends over 15 amino acids. The CDR3 sequence: CASSLRTTNTGELFF. DNA of the CDR3: TGTGCCAGCAGCTTAAGGACAACGAACACCGGGGAGCTGTTTTTT. Supplemented by reference TRBV7-2 and TRBJ2-2, the full variable domain reads GAGVSQSPSNKVTEKGKDVELRCDPISGHTALYWYRQSLGQGLEFLIYFQGNSAPDKSGLPSDRFSAERTGGSVSTLTIQRTQQEDSAVYLCASSLRTTNTGELFFGEGSRLTVL.

This CDR3 is CASSLPEGYADTQYF. CDR3 bases: TGTGCCAGCAGCCTACCGGAAGGGTATGCAGATACGCAGTATTTT. V and J are TRBV9 and TRBJ2-3, with unresolved D. The V gene's germline CDR1 is SGDLS and CDR2 YYNGEE. The CDR3 has 15 residues. V gave up 4 bases and J gave up 4 bases, with 16 bases separating them. Full variable domain (outside the CDR3, taken from reference TRBV9 and TRBJ2-3): DSGVTQTPKHLITATGQRVTLRCSPRSGDLSVYWYQQSLDQGLQFLIQYYNGEERAKGNILERFSAQQFPDLHSELNLSSLELGDSALYFCASSLPEGYADTQYFGPGTRLTVL.

The chain links TRBV30 to TRBJ2-7; D may be TRBD1 or TRBD2 (5 bases each). Germline V gene data show CDR1 as GTSNPN and CDR2 as SVGIG (reference sequence). Trimming removed 3 bases from V and 0 bases from J, with 12 bases in between. The length of the CDR3 is 14 residues. The CDR3 is CAWSWTGTSYEQYF. The CDR3 DNA reads TGTGCCTGGAGCTGGACCGGGACCTCCTACGAGCAGTACTTC. Looking up the rest from reference TRBV30 and TRBJ2-7 gives the full variable domain: SQTIHQWPATLVQPVGSPLSLECTVEGTSNPNLYWYRQAAGRGLQLLFYSVGIGQISSEVPQNLSASRPQDRQFILSSKKLLLSDSGFYLCAWSWTGTSYEQYFGPGTRLTVT.

This clone was detected only a few times. Other nucleotide sequences from this sample produce the same CDR3. This chain joins TRBV6-5 and TRBJ1-1, with D maybe TRBD1 (6 bases). The V gene lost 4 bases and the J gene lost 0 bases, with 9 bases spanning the gap. Germline CDR1 MNHEY, CDR2 SVGAGI. The CDR3 has 14 residues. CDR3 protein: CASSSGHLNTEAFF. The CDR3 nucleotides read TGTGCCAGCAGTTCGGGACATCTGAACACTGAAGCTTTCTTT.

This sequence joins TRBV5-6 and TRBJ2-7; no clear D. The CDR3 spans 15 residues. V lost 2 bases and J 3 bases, leaving 15 bases between the germline ends. Germline V gene data show CDR1 as SGHDT and CDR2 as YYEEEE. As DNA, the CDR3 is TGTGCCAGCAGCTTAGGGCTTCCACCTCTCTACGAGCAGTACTTC. It translates to CASSLGLPPLYEQYF.

A single count supports this clone. The chain joins TRBV9 to TRBJ2-2, with 9 bases that match TRBD2. Germline lookup yields CDR1 SGDLS and CDR2 YYNGEE. The junction had 7 bases not matched to a gene; V was cut back by 4 bases and J by 0 bases. CDR3 size: 17 residues. As DNA, the CDR3 is TGTGCCAGCAGCTCTCAAGCGGGAGGCGCGAACACCGGGGAGCTGTTTTTT. Translation: CASSSQAGGANTGELFF.

V is TRBV28 and J is TRBJ1-4, with 8 nucleotides matching TRBD1. Germline V gene sequence: CDR1 MDHEN, CDR2 SYDVKM. This CDR3 spans 16 amino acids. The junction had 10 bases not matched to a gene; V was cut back by 4 bases and J by 6 bases. The CDR3 region has the DNA TGTGCCAGCAGTTCCGGGACAGGCGGGAGGGATGAAAAACTGTTTTTT. Protein sequence: CASSSGTGGRDEKLFF. Drawing the rest from reference TRBV28 and TRBJ1-4, the complete variable domain is DVKVTQSSRYLVKRTGEKVFLECVQDMDHENMFWYRQDPGLGLRLIYFSYDVKMKEKGDIPEGYSVSREKKERFSLILESASTNQTSMYLCASSSGTGGRDEKLFFGSGTQLSVL.

Notes on this clone: One junction end does not reproduce the germline sequence, and a read error may be involved. J is TRBJ1-4 and V is TRBV10-3; 8 positions match TRBD1. The length of the CDR3 is 14 residues. Germline-derived CDR1 and CDR2 are ENHRY and SYGVKD. CDR3 nucleotides: TGTGCCATCAGTGAGGACAGGGGTAATGAAAAACTGGTTTTT. Translated: CAISEDRGNEKLVF.

The CDR3 bases are TGTGCCAGCAGCCCACGAGGCGGGAGGATGGTCGGGGAGCTGTTTTTT. This codes for CASSPRGGRMVGELFF. The gene calls are TRBV4-2 and TRBJ2-2, with 8 bases lining up with TRBD2. The CDR3 is 16 residues long. After removal of 4 bases from V and 7 bases from J, the junction contained 11 bases not matched to a gene. Germline V gene lookup returns CDR1 LGHNA and CDR2 YNFKEQ.

The chain joins TRBV6-4 to TRBJ2-6; D remains unclear. V lost 4 bases to trimming and J lost 0 bases, with 7 bases between them. The CDR3 sequence is 15 residues long. Germline CDR1 and CDR2: MRHNA and SNTAGT. CDR3 in amino acids: CASSVGLSGANVLTF. The DNA of the CDR3 is TGTGCCAGCAGTGTCGGGCTCTCTGGGGCCAACGTCCTGACTTTC.

The chain joins TRBV7-3 to TRBJ2-1, with TRBD2 identical over 10 bases. V lost 4 bases and J lost 3; bases outside the gene matches: 3. The germline CDR1 and CDR2 sequences are SGHTA and FQGTGA. The CDR3 is 15 amino acids. For the CDR3, the DNA is TGTGCCAGCAGCTCAGTAGCGGGAGGCTACAATGAGCAGTTCTTC. Its protein is CASSSVAGGYNEQFF.